The clone carrying this TCR beta chain was seen only a few times. This specimen comes from a study of identical twins. V was pared by 5 bases and J by 7 bases, with 17 bases between. CDR3 length: 14 amino acids. In germline, CDR1 is SGHVS, CDR2 FNYEAQ. After template switching added a universal primer site, the resulting cDNA carried unique molecular identifiers. MiXCR, applied by TCRdb to the 5' RACE reads, yields one record per CDR3 protein. The sample has around 250,000 distinct CDR3 sequences; around 7% are singletons. This sample was shared with a second study, whose subject was yellow fever vaccine responses in identical twins.

The rearrangement links TRBV7-6 to TRBJ2-5; maybe TRBD2 (6 bases). What was sequenced was memory (CD45RO+) T cells sorted from blood. The clonotype originates from a woman between 18 and 30 years old in good health. The CDR3 loop is CASSNPGARGTQYF. The DNA for the CDR3 is TGTGCCAGCAGCAACCCGGGAGCCCGGGGGACCCAGTACTTC.